Each of the 30 T cell receptor beta chains below was sequenced from the same sample in a study of T cells in Graves' hyperthyroidism and ophthalmopathy. The TCR beta CDR3 regions underwent amplification using RNA transcripts as the source. HTBI primers were the set used in a first-round RT-PCR of the TCR CDR3. MiXCR was run by TCRdb on the multiplex PCR reads, yielding one entry per CDR3 protein. This sample has roughly 400,000 distinct CDR3 sequences, with around a quarter found just once. The sample comprised blood. The receptor set was obtained from a man aged 45 to 65 with Graves' hyperthyroidism.

As for this clonotype: A much larger clone sits a single nucleotide away, making a read error possible. It is likely a read error, because the conserved phenylalanine at the end of the CDR3 is missing. The J gene is TRBJ2-7, the V gene TRBV28; D possibly corresponds to TRBD2 (5 bases). This CDR3 contains 16 residues. Per the germline V gene, CDR1 is MDHEN and CDR2 is SYDVKM. Trimming took 9 bases from V and 0 from J, leaving 21 bases between them. CDR3 sequence (DNA): TGTGCCAGTCTTGGAAGGGAGAGCACCTACTCCTACGAGCAGTACTCC. Translation gives CASLGRESTYSYEQYS.

This clonotype was detected a few times. V usage is TRBV10-3 and J usage is TRBJ1-1, with D possibly being TRBD1 (5 bases). Looked up from germline, CDR1 is ENHRY and CDR2 is SYGVKD. CDR3 length: 14 residues. V shed 0 bases and J shed 4 bases, with 9 bases lying between them. The CDR3 DNA reads as TGTGCCATCAGTGAGTCGGGGGGGACCACTGAAGCTTTCTTT. Its translation is CAISESGGTTEAFF.

The genes are TRBV6-1 and TRBJ1-1, with D perhaps TRBD1 (6 bases). The CDR3 is 14 residues long. Trimming took off 7 bases at V and 4 bases at J, with 16 bases between the two ends. Germline loops: CDR1 MNHNS, CDR2 SASEGT. The CDR3 region has the DNA TGTGCCAGCAATGGACGTATGGGGGCCACTGAAGCTTTCTTT. Translated, it gives CASNGRMGATEAFF.

This clonotype has just a few counts. This chain's CDR3 is CASSLVGTAQETQYF. CDR3 DNA: TGTGCCAGCAGTTTAGTTGGGACAGCCCAAGAGACCCAGTACTTC. The chain carries TRBV12-3 or TRBV12-4 and TRBJ2-5; TRBD1 agrees at 7 bases. The V segment lost 1 base and the J segment 1 base; nucleotides outside the gene matches: 3. The CDR3 totals 15 residues.

This clonotype occurred a few times. The chain joins TRBV20-1 to TRBJ2-3; D call uncertain. CDR1 is DFQATT, CDR2 SNEGSKA, per germline (reference sequence). This CDR3 comprises 14 residues. With 7 bases removed from V and 1 base from J, the gap between germline ends came to 15 bases. The CDR3 spells CSVQGPRGTDTQYF. DNA of the CDR3: TGCAGTGTTCAAGGTCCTAGGGGCACAGATACGCAGTATTTT.

This clonotype occurred a few times. This chain connects TRBV20-1 to TRBJ2-2; weak D call: TRBD1 (6 bases). The CDR3 is 13 amino acids. V lost 4 bases and J 1 base, leaving 7 bases between the germline ends. CDR1 DFQATT and CDR2 SNEGSKA come from the germline V gene (reference sequence). CDR3 bases: TGCAGTGCTAACAGGGTGAACACCGGGGAGCTGTTTTTT. Its protein is CSANRVNTGELFF.

This chain uses TRBV19 with TRBJ2-2; 11 bases match TRBD1. J gave up 3 bases and V 10 bases, and 4 bases lay outside the gene matches. CDR1 and CDR2 from the germline V gene are LNHDA and SQIVND (reference sequence). CDR3 length: 14 amino acids. The CDR3 spells CATGTGGDTGELFF. CDR3 nucleotides: TGTGCCACGGGGACAGGGGGAGACACCGGGGAGCTGTTTTTT.

Ten or more counts support this clonotype. The CDR3 nucleotides read TGTGCCAGCAGTCTAGGGCAGGACACTGAAGCTTTCTTT. The encoded protein is CASSLGQDTEAFF. This chain links TRBV12-3 or TRBV12-4 with TRBJ1-1; D ambiguous. Between the trimmed V and J ends, which lost 5 bases and 3 bases, there was a span of 10 bases. The CDR3 length is 13 residues.

This clonotype appeared many times. The gene calls are TRBV7-8 and TRBJ1-1; no definite D call. V gave up 5 bases and J gave up 0 bases, with 16 bases separating them. Germline V gene data show CDR1 as SGHVS and CDR2 as FQNEAQ. CDR3 length: 16 amino acids. In DNA, the CDR3 is TGTGCCAGCAGCCCCAGGAGGCAGCGGTTGAACACTGAAGCTTTCTTT. Translating it yields CASSPRRQRLNTEAFF.

This chain joins TRBV5-4 and TRBJ2-5; weak D call: TRBD1 (9 bases). V lost 3 bases and J 3 bases, leaving 15 bases between the germline ends. CDR3 size: 15 residues. Germline V gene sequence: CDR1 SGHNT, CDR2 YYREEE (reference sequence). The CDR3 nucleotides read TGTGCCAGCAGCTCGGGAGGGGACAGGGAAGAGACCCAGTACTTC. It translates to CASSSGGDREETQYF.

The chain carries TRBV10-3 and TRBJ1-2; TRBD1 matches 9 bases. CDR1 and CDR2 from the germline V gene are ENHRY and SYGVKD. J gave up 6 bases and V 3 bases, and 5 bases lay outside the gene matches. The CDR3 sequence is 14 residues long. This CDR3 reads CAISDGQGRDGYTF. CDR3 coding DNA: TGTGCCATCAGTGACGGACAGGGGAGGGATGGCTACACCTTC.

The chain has TRBV6-1 and TRBJ2-7; tentative D call: TRBD1 (6 bases). The V end was cut by 4 bases, the J end by 2 bases, with 12 bases between. The germline V gene has CDR1 MNHNS and CDR2 SASEGT. This CDR3 spans 14 amino acids. The CDR3 loop reads CASSGTDQTYEQYF. For the CDR3, the DNA is TGTGCCAGCAGTGGGACAGACCAAACCTACGAGCAGTACTTC.

V is TRBV27 and J is TRBJ2-3, with TRBD2 matching 14 bases. The CDR3 covers 17 residues. With 4 bases clipped from V and 4 bases from J, the junction kept 7 bases outside the gene matches. Germline V lookup: CDR1 MNHEY, CDR2 SMNVEV (reference sequence). The CDR3 here is CASSSRLAGGTSDTQYF. CDR3 in DNA: TGTGCCAGCAGTTCCAGACTAGCGGGAGGGACCTCAGATACGCAGTATTTT.

The chain combines TRBV6-1 with TRBJ1-2, with 7 bases identical to TRBD1. V dropped 2 bases and J dropped 4; count of bases not matched to a gene: 7. The CDR3 is 15 amino acids. Germline-derived CDR1 and CDR2 are MNHNS and SASEGT. CDR3 nucleotides: TGTGCCAGCAGTGAAAGGGGGGACAGTTCCTATGGCTACACCTTC. It yields the protein CASSERGDSSYGYTF.

V is TRBV29-1 and J is TRBJ2-5, with D perhaps matching TRBD1 (6 bases). The CDR3 covers 12 residues. V was pared by 7 bases and J by 5 bases, with 14 bases between. From germline, CDR1 is SQVTM and CDR2 ANQGSEA. CDR3 DNA sequence: TGCAGCGCATCGACAGGCAGGGAGACCCAGTACTTC. Translating gives CSASTGRETQYF.

In this sample, this clonotype turned up a few times. The chain recombines TRBV2 with TRBJ2-1, with D perhaps assigned TRBD1 or TRBD2 (5 bases each). The CDR3 has 11 amino acids. CDR1 is SNHLY, CDR2 FYNNEI, per germline. Trimming shortened V by 5 bases and J by 15 bases, and 14 bases separated the two germline ends. This CDR3 reads CASSRDRPPFF. CDR3 coding DNA: TGTGCCAGCAGTCGGGACCGACCTCCGTTCTTC.

This clonotype turned up a few times. The CDR3: CASSPGQAGLETQYF. In nucleotides, the CDR3 is TGCGCCAGCAGCCCCGGACAGGCCGGGCTCGAGACCCAGTACTTC. The J gene is TRBJ2-5, the V gene TRBV5-1, with 7 bases lining up with TRBD1. The CDR3 is made up of 15 amino acids. V lost 4 bases, J lost 5 bases, and 11 bases stayed unmatched. Germline-derived CDR1 and CDR2 are SGHRS and YFSETQ.

This clonotype occurred many times. V and J are TRBV5-1 and TRBJ2-1; TRBD2 might be the D (6 bases). Trimming removed 4 bases at V and 2 bases at J, with 7 bases between. CDR1 and CDR2 (germline): SGHRS, YFSETQ. The CDR3 has 13 amino acids. CDR3 loop: CASSGGTYNEQFF. The DNA of the CDR3 is TGCGCCAGCAGCGGCGGGACCTACAATGAGCAGTTCTTC.

This clonotype was seen many times. The chain links TRBV7-9 to TRBJ2-1, with no clear D. The V gene lost 5 bases and the J gene lost 4 bases, with 12 bases spanning the gap. Germline loops: CDR1 SEHNR, CDR2 FQNEAQ (reference sequence). This CDR3 is 14 amino acids long. DNA of the CDR3: TGTGCCAGCAGCGACCCGCAGCAATACAATGAGCAGTTCTTC. It encodes CASSDPQQYNEQFF.

The genes are TRBV7-6 and TRBJ1-1, with D possibly matching TRBD1 (5 bases). Germline assignment: CDR1 SGHVS and CDR2 FNYEAQ. The CDR3 has 14 residues. V was shortened by 1 base and J by 5 bases, with 11 bases between the two germline ends. Written as DNA, the CDR3 is TGTGCCAGCAGCTTAGTGGCAGCAGGGACTGAAGCTTTCTTT. It is translated as CASSLVAAGTEAFF.

This clonotype was seen repeatedly, ten times or more. V gene TRBV18 combines with J gene TRBJ2-1; the D gene is possibly TRBD2 (6 bases). The germline CDR1 and CDR2 sequences are KGHSH and LQKENI. V was trimmed by 5 bases and J by 1 base, leaving 12 bases between them. The CDR3 spans 15 residues. The CDR3 spells CASSTGVASYNEQFF. In DNA form, the CDR3 reads TGTGCCAGCTCAACGGGGGTAGCGTCCTACAATGAGCAGTTCTTC.

In this sample, this clonotype turned up a few times. The V and J genes are TRBV7-9 and TRBJ2-2, with 8 positions matching TRBD2. The CDR3 spans 16 residues. V dropped 3 bases and J dropped 4; count of bases not matched to a gene: 7. Germline loops: CDR1 SEHNR, CDR2 FQNEAQ (reference sequence). Written as DNA, the CDR3 is TGTGCCAGCAGCTTCAAAACTAGCGGCCCCACCGGGGAGCTGTTTTTT. Amino acids: CASSFKTSGPTGELFF. The variable domain in full, completed from reference TRBV7-9 and TRBJ2-2, reads DTGVSQNPRHKITKRGQNVTFRCDPISEHNRLYWYRQTLGQGPEFLTYFQNEAQLEKSRLLSDRFSAERPKGSFSTLEIQRTEQGDSAMYLCASSFKTSGPTGELFFGEGSRLTVL.

There are many counts of this clonotype. The gene calls are TRBV3-1 and TRBJ2-2, with 12 bases that match TRBD2. The CDR3 consists of 17 residues. The V gene's germline CDR1 is LGHDT and CDR2 YNNKEL (reference sequence). V was pared by 4 bases and J by 1 base, with 4 bases of the junction left unmatched. The CDR3 DNA reads as TGTGCCAGCAGCCCCCTGACTAGCGGGAGGAACACCGGGGAGCTGTTTTTT. It encodes CASSPLTSGRNTGELFF.

This clonotype has just a few counts. The chain employs TRBV19 and TRBJ2-1, with TRBD2 matching over 8 bases. The CDR3 length is 17 residues. The J segment lost 2 bases and the V segment lost 1 base, leaving 7 bases of the junction unmatched. CDR1 is LNHDA and CDR2 is SQIVND in the germline V gene (reference sequence). The chain's CDR3 is CASSIARGGRTYNEQFF. The CDR3 nucleotides read TGTGCCAGTAGTATAGCTCGGGGGGGGCGCACCTACAATGAGCAGTTCTTC.

The sample holds many counts of this clonotype. V and J are TRBV11-2 and TRBJ2-5, with D unclear. The V gene lost 3 bases and the J gene lost 1 base, with 9 bases spanning the gap. Germline CDR1 is SGHAT and CDR2 is FQNNGV. This CDR3 has 14 residues. CDR3 nucleotide sequence: TGTGCCAGCAGCTTTGGACCCTTCCAAGAGACCCAGTACTTC. Amino acids: CASSFGPFQETQYF.

J is TRBJ1-2 and V is TRBV18, with D possibly TRBD1 on 5 matching bases. Germline assignment: CDR1 KGHSH and CDR2 LQKENI. This CDR3 contains 13 residues. The V and J ends lost 5 bases and 7 bases respectively, with 14 bases between them. The CDR3 protein is CASSEGSGPGYTF. DNA for the CDR3: TGTGCCAGCTCAGAGGGGTCAGGGCCTGGCTACACCTTC.

The chain recombines TRBV20-1 with TRBJ2-7; 8 bases are a match to TRBD1. Germline CDR1 and CDR2: DFQATT and SNEGSKA (reference sequence). The length of the CDR3 is 12 residues. J lost 3 bases, V lost 5 bases, and 3 bases had no gene match. The CDR3 DNA follows: TGCAGTGCTGTCACAGGGGGCTACGAGCAGTACTTC. This gives the protein CSAVTGGYEQYF.

This clonotype turned up a few times. The chain uses TRBV5-1 and TRBJ1-2; 9 nucleotides match TRBD1. Germline V gene data show CDR1 as SGHRS and CDR2 as YFSETQ. The CDR3 runs 14 residues. Trimming took 4 bases from V and 4 from J; bases not matched to a gene: 5. Here the CDR3 reads CASSPGQGPYGYTF. CDR3 DNA sequence: TGCGCCAGCAGCCCGGGACAGGGTCCCTATGGCTACACCTTC.

This clonotype has a handful of counts. The J gene is TRBJ2-1, the V gene TRBV5-1; TRBD2 matches at 10 bases. V shed 3 bases and J 4 bases; nucleotides not matched to a gene: 4. Germline loops: CDR1 SGHRS, CDR2 YFSETQ. The CDR3 covers 15 residues. The CDR3 reads CASSSGLAEYNEQFF. The CDR3 DNA reads TGCGCCAGCAGCTCCGGACTAGCGGAATACAATGAGCAGTTCTTC. The full variable domain, completed using reference TRBV5-1 and TRBJ2-1, is KAGVTQTPRYLIKTRGQQVTLSCSPISGHRSVSWYQQTPGQGLQFLFEYFSETQRNKGNFPGRFSGRQFSNSRSEMNVSTLELGDSALYLCASSSGLAEYNEQFFGPGTRLTVL.

The rearrangement links TRBV11-2 to TRBJ2-7; the D is unclear. Germline loops: CDR1 SGHAT, CDR2 FQNNGV. V lost 1 base and J 2 bases, leaving 6 bases between the germline ends. The CDR3 spans 13 residues. CDR3: CASSLGFTYEQYF. The CDR3 DNA reads TGTGCCAGCAGCTTAGGGTTTACCTACGAGCAGTACTTC.